A selection of T cell receptor beta chains follows, all from one sample in a study of somatic mutations in cytotoxic T cells in rheumatoid arthritis. The repertoire was sequenced with immunoSEQ multiplex PCR; TCRdb's copy has only in-frame clones and lacks some. The sample shows around 24,000 clones, 82% of them seen only once. Sequencing was done on a sample of CD8+ T cells sorted from blood. The origin of the receptors is a man aged 50-60 years in good health. Each CDR3 is given with its conserved first and last residue. D genes are given only for firm matches. Clone size is given for some rows only: seen once, a few or many times, or a class if the clone is expanded.

D gene,V gene,J gene,clone size,CDR3 DNA,CDR3 protein
.,TRBV7-9,TRBJ2-3,.,TGTGCCAGCAGACCAAAGGGGGGGGATACGCAGTATTTT,CASRPKGGDTQYF
.,TRBV11-2,TRBJ2-1,.,TGTGCCAGCAGCCCCGGGTCCTACAATGAGCAGTTCTTC,CASSPGSYNEQFF
.,TRBV7-9,TRBJ2-7,.,TGTGCCAGCAGCTTATCGGGGCGGGATAGCGTCGGGGAGCAGTACTTC,CASSLSGRDSVGEQYF
TRBD1,TRBV9,TRBJ2-5,.,TGTGCCAGCAGCGTAGGCCAGGGGGCCCGAGAGACCCAGTACTTC,CASSVGQGARETQYF
.,TRBV5-1,TRBJ1-2,.,TGCGCCAGCAGCCTCCAGGGGACTGCTAACTATGGCTACACCTTC,CASSLQGTANYGYTF
TRBD2,TRBV2,TRBJ2-3,.,TGTGCCAGCCCCGCCCTAGCGGGACCAGATACGCAGTATTTT,CASPALAGPDTQYF
TRBD2,TRBV19,TRBJ2-7,.,TGTGCCAGTAGTCCCGGCGGGAGCACCTACGAGCAGTACTTC,CASSPGGSTYEQYF
.,TRBV15,TRBJ1-5,.,TGTGCCACCAGCAGAGATAGCGGGGGTGGACAGCCCCAGCATTTT,CATSRDSGGGQPQHF
.,TRBV9,TRBJ2-1,.,TGTGCCAGCAGCGTAGGAGGGACTCACAATGAGCAGTTCTTC,CASSVGGTHNEQFF
.,TRBV30,TRBJ1-6,once,TGTGCCAGTAAAAGCTCCTATAATTCACCCCTCCACTTT,CASKSSYNSPLHF
TRBD2,TRBV19,TRBJ2-6,.,TGTGCCAGTAGTATATGGCTAGCGGGCTTCTCTGGGGCCAACGTCCTGACTTTC,CASSIWLAGFSGANVLTF
.,TRBV9,TRBJ2-3,.,TGTGCCAGCAGCTCCGGCGGAGAAGATACGCAGTATTTT,CASSSGGEDTQYF
.,TRBV27,TRBJ2-1,.,TGTGCCAGCAGTTTATTCACCGGACGGGGCAATGAGCAGTTCTTC,CASSLFTGRGNEQFF
.,TRBV6-5,TRBJ2-2,.,TGTGCCAGCAGTTTTTCGGGGGAGAACACCGGGGAGCTGTTTTTT,CASSFSGENTGELFF
TRBD1,TRBV27,TRBJ1-2,once,TGTGCCAGCAGCTTCGACAGGGGGAATGGCTACACCTTC,CASSFDRGNGYTF
TRBD1,TRBV7-9,TRBJ1-5,.,TGTGCCAGCAGCTTAGATCTGGGCAGGGGGCATCAGCCCCAGCATTTT,CASSLDLGRGHQPQHF
.,TRBV7-9,TRBJ1-2,.,TGTGCCAGCAGCTTCGTGCGTCGGGCGGGGAATCTCTCCTATGGCTACACCTTC,CASSFVRRAGNLSYGYTF
TRBD2,TRBV11-3,TRBJ2-1,.,TGTGCCAGCAGCTTAGATCGCCCCGAGCGGGAGGGCCTGAATGAGCAGTTCTTC,CASSLDRPEREGLNEQFF
.,TRBV6-5,TRBJ2-7,.,TGTGCCAGCAGTTACTCAACCGCCCCGTCCTACGAGCAGTACTTC,CASSYSTAPSYEQYF
TRBD1,TRBV7-9,TRBJ1-1,.,TGTGCCAGCAGCTTGGGACAGGGGGTTTGGGGCACTGAAGCTTTCTTT,CASSLGQGVWGTEAFF
.,TRBV4-1,TRBJ2-7,.,TGCGCCAGCAGCCAAGATCTCGCAGGGAGGTACGAGCAGTACTTC,CASSQDLAGRYEQYF
TRBD2,TRBV5-6,TRBJ2-1,once,TGTGCCAGCAGCTTAGGCGGGAGGGCCATCTACAATGAGCAGTTCTTC,CASSLGGRAIYNEQFF
TRBD2,TRBV7-8,TRBJ2-7,.,TGTGCCAGCAGCTTTGGACTAGCGGGAGCGGGTGAGCAGTACTTC,CASSFGLAGAGEQYF
.,TRBV27,TRBJ1-2,.,TGTGCCAGCAGAAAACAGGGTTTCGGCTACACCTTC,CASRKQGFGYTF
TRBD2,TRBV6-5,TRBJ2-7,once,TGTGCCAGCAGTTTGGCTAGCGGCTACGAGCAGTACTTC,CASSLASGYEQYF
TRBD2,TRBV7-9,TRBJ2-1,.,TGTGCCAGCAGCAAACCTAGCGGGATGAGAAATGAGCAGTTCTTC,CASSKPSGMRNEQFF
.,TRBV6-1,TRBJ2-2,.,TGTGCCAGCAGTGAATGGGGCGACAGTGGGACCGGGGAGCTGTTTTTT,CASSEWGDSGTGELFF